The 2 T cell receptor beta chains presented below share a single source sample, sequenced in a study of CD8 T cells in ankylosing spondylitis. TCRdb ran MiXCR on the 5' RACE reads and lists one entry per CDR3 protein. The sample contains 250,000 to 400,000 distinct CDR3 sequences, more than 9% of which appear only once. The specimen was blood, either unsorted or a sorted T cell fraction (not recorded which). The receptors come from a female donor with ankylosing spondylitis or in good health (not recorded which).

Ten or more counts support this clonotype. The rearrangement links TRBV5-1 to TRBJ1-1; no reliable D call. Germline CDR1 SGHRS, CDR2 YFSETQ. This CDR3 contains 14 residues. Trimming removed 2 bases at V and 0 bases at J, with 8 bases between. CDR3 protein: CASSFDTMNTEAFF. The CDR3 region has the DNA TGCGCCAGCAGCTTCGACACAATGAACACTGAAGCTTTCTTT.

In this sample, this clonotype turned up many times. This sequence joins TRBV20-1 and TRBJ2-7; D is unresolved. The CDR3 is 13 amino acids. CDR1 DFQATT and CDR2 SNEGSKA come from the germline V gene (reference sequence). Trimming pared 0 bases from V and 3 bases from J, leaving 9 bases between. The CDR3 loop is CSAREGRIYEQYF. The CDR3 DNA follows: TGCAGTGCTAGAGAGGGTAGGATCTACGAGCAGTACTTC.